A single sample is the source of the 28 T cell receptor beta chains below, sequenced in a study of human T cells and chemical hapten exposure. One entry per CDR3 protein, called by TCRdb with MiXCR from the RACE reads. In the table there are about 120,000 distinct CDR3 sequences, 10% to 12% of which are singletons. Time point reported: patch test 3, about 24 weeks after DPC sensitization. Treatment noted: therapeutic diphenylcyclopropenone sensitization with weekly scalp DPC. Sequencing used whole blood, obtained in connection with sensitization to the hapten diphenylcyclopropenone (DPC). All receptors come from a woman between 45 and 65 years old with alopecia areata. Some clones in this sample may be carry-over from other donors' samples.

This chain joins TRBV9 and TRBJ1-1; no reliable D call. This CDR3 has 14 amino acids. In germline, CDR1 is SGDLS, CDR2 YYNGEE. Trimming shortened V by 4 bases and J by 4 bases, and 14 bases separated the two germline ends. CDR3 in amino acids: CASSLTSVGTEAFF. The CDR3 nucleotides are TGTGCCAGCAGCCTAACTTCTGTGGGCACTGAAGCTTTCTTT.

This clonotype was seen only a few times. The chain recombines TRBV12-3 or TRBV12-4 with TRBJ1-1, with D possibly being TRBD1 (5 bases). This CDR3 is built from 15 residues. Trimming shortened V by 8 bases and J by 1 base, and 17 bases separated the two germline ends. CDR3: CASGGARRRNTEAFF. CDR3 coding DNA: TGTGCCAGCGGGGGAGCAAGGCGGAGGAACACTGAAGCTTTCTTT.

This clonotype was seen a few times. The rearrangement joins TRBV7-8 to TRBJ1-1, with TRBD1 as a possible D gene (5 bases). Germline V lookup: CDR1 SGHVS, CDR2 FQNEAQ. The CDR3 loop spans 13 amino acids. Trimming took 4 bases from V and 3 from J, leaving 9 bases between them. For the CDR3, the DNA is TGTGCCAGCAGCTGGGGGGGAGACACTGAAGCTTTCTTT. Translation gives CASSWGGDTEAFF. Variable domain in full (rest from reference TRBV7-8 and TRBJ1-1): GAGVSQSPRYKVAKRGQDVALRCDPISGHVSLFWYQQALGQGPEFLTYFQNEAQLDKSGLPSDRFFAERPEGSVSTLKIQRTQQEDSAVYLCASSWGGDTEAFFGQGTRLTVV.

This chain connects TRBV6-5 to TRBJ2-7, with D unresolved. This CDR3 has 13 residues. Germline lookup yields CDR1 MNHEY and CDR2 SVGAGI. V dropped 0 bases and J dropped 5 bases, with 8 bases sitting between them. The CDR3 DNA is TGTGCCAGCAGTTACTCTGGGATCCACGAGCAGTACTTC. Its translation is CASSYSGIHEQYF.

This clonotype has more than one count but fewer than ten. DNA for the CDR3: TGTGCCACCTCCCCGCATATCGGTCAGCCCCAGCATTTT. It encodes CATSPHIGQPQHF. The chain is built from TRBV24-1 and TRBJ1-5; D is undetermined. Germline-derived CDR1 and CDR2 are KGHDR and SFDVKD. V was clipped by 9 bases and J by 6 bases, with 14 bases between them. The CDR3 is 13 residues long.

This clonotype has only a few counts. The chain is built from TRBV25-1 and TRBJ2-1; D could derive from TRBD1 or TRBD2 (5 bases each). Trimming stripped 3 bases from V and 4 bases from J, with 19 bases between. Germline assignment: CDR1 MGHDK and CDR2 SYGVNS. The CDR3 covers 17 residues. The CDR3 is CASSDVKAGDAYNEQFF. CDR3 bases: TGTGCCAGCAGTGACGTCAAAGCCGGGGACGCTTACAATGAGCAGTTCTTC.

J is TRBJ1-2 and V is TRBV3-1; perhaps TRBD1 as D (5 bases). This CDR3 region has 15 residues. Germline assignment: CDR1 LGHDT and CDR2 YNNKEL (reference sequence). V lost 1 base to trimming and J lost 4 bases, with 13 bases between them. In DNA, the CDR3 is TGTGCCAGCAGCCAAGGGGGCGGGGGTGGCTATGGCTACACCTTC. Encoded protein: CASSQGGGGGYGYTF. Full variable domain (rest looked up from reference TRBV3-1 and TRBJ1-2): DTAVSQTPKYLVTQMGNDKSIKCEQNLGHDTMYWYKQDSKKFLKIMFSYNNKELIINETVPNRFSPKSPDKAHLNLHINSLELGDSAVYFCASSQGGGGGYGYTFGSGTRLTVV.

Concerning this clonotype: The junction departs from the called germline gene at one end, perhaps through a read error. The gene calls are TRBV10-3 and TRBJ2-2; unclear D gene. CDR3 length: 13 residues. CDR1 and CDR2 from the germline V gene are ENHRY and SYGVKD. The CDR3: CAFSETGTGELFF. CDR3 DNA: TGTGCCTTCAGTGAGACCGGGACCGGGGAGCTGTTTTTT.

The chain employs TRBV6-6 and TRBJ1-4; a weak D match, TRBD1 (6 bases). The V and J ends lost 8 bases and 8 bases respectively, with 12 bases between them. Germline lookup yields CDR1 MNHNY and CDR2 SVGAGI (reference sequence). CDR3 length equals 12 residues. The CDR3 here is CASRGGGEKLFF. The CDR3 DNA reads TGTGCCAGCCGGGGGGGGGGCGAAAAACTGTTTTTT.

This clonotype was seen many times. The V call is TRBV12-3 or TRBV12-4, the J call TRBJ2-1; D possibly corresponds to TRBD2 (6 bases). This CDR3 contains 15 residues. The V end lost 1 base, the J end lost 7 bases, and 14 bases lay between the germline ends. The DNA of the CDR3 is TGTGCCAGCAGTTTAGGGCGGGGTCTAGTAAATGAGCAGTTCTTC. This sequence encodes CASSLGRGLVNEQFF.

This clonotype was seen more than once but under ten times. CDR3 loop: CASSLVQRVGSPLHF. CDR3 nucleotides: TGTGCCAGCAGCTTAGTCCAGAGGGTTGGTTCACCCCTCCACTTT. The chain uses TRBV7-2 and TRBJ1-6; D not certain. The CDR3 spans 15 residues. The germline V and J ends were trimmed by 1 base and 9 bases, with 13 bases remaining between them. Germline V gene lookup returns CDR1 SGHTA and CDR2 FQGNSA.

This clonotype was recorded a few times. This chain joins TRBV6-2 or TRBV6-3 and TRBJ2-5; D call uncertain. This CDR3 region has 12 residues. From germline, CDR1 is MNHEY and CDR2 SVGEGT. V lost 6 bases and J lost 5, with 10 bases in between. CDR3 region: CASSYETETQYF. For the CDR3, the DNA is TGTGCCAGCAGCTACGAGACGGAGACCCAGTACTTC.

This clonotype occurred many times. CDR3: CATSREGSGANVLTF. For the CDR3, the DNA is TGTGCCACCAGCAGAGAGGGGTCTGGGGCCAACGTCCTGACTTTC. The chain employs TRBV15 and TRBJ2-6; D is unresolved. Germline V gives CDR1 LNHNV, CDR2 YYDKDF (reference sequence). V lost 0 bases, J lost 1 base, and 4 bases lay in between. The CDR3 extends over 15 amino acids.

This clonotype has just a few counts. This chain joins TRBV6-5 and TRBJ1-2; 7 positions match TRBD1. J was trimmed by 3 bases and V by 4 bases; bases with no gene match: 8. Germline V gene sequence: CDR1 MNHEY, CDR2 SVGAGI. The CDR3 has 15 amino acids. The CDR3 sequence: CASSSPRTGDYGYTF. The CDR3 DNA follows: TGTGCCAGCAGTTCACCTAGGACAGGAGACTATGGCTACACCTTC.

The chain recombines TRBV2 with TRBJ1-4; 7 bases agree with TRBD1. Trimming at V came to 6 bases and at J to 8 bases, leaving 15 bases not matched to a gene. CDR1 and CDR2 (germline): SNHLY, FYNNEI. The CDR3 is 16 amino acids. CDR3 in amino acids: CASRTTMTGWQEKLFF. In DNA, the CDR3 is TGTGCCAGCAGGACTACGATGACAGGGTGGCAAGAAAAACTGTTTTTT.

V is TRBV2 and J is TRBJ2-4; D gene unclear. V lost 6 bases to trimming and J lost 1 base, with 16 bases between them. This CDR3 has 16 residues. Per the germline V gene, CDR1 is SNHLY and CDR2 is FYNNEI. DNA for the CDR3: TGTGCCAGCAGCCTTAATTTAGGCCCCGCCAAAAACATTCAGTACTTC. Translation gives CASSLNLGPAKNIQYF.

This clonotype was counted only a few times. V gene TRBV2 combines with J gene TRBJ2-4; no clear D gene. V gave up 0 bases and J gave up 9 bases, with 21 bases separating them. CDR3 length: 17 amino acids. Per the germline V gene, CDR1 is SNHLY and CDR2 is FYNNEI. CDR3 sequence: CASSEAVRKAVMGIQYF. As DNA, the CDR3 is TGTGCCAGCAGTGAAGCGGTTCGTAAAGCAGTCATGGGCATTCAGTACTTC.

The chain combines TRBV20-1 with TRBJ2-1; D is perhaps TRBD2 (5 bases). The CDR3 loop spans 19 amino acids. The ends were cut back, 3 bases at V and 0 bases at J, with 24 bases in the middle. The germline V gene encodes CDR1 DFQATT and CDR2 SNEGSKA (reference sequence). The CDR3 DNA follows: TGCAGTGCTAGTGGGTGGCTAGCCGACTTCGGCGGCTCCTACAATGAGCAGTTCTTC. The encoded protein is CSASGWLADFGGSYNEQFF.

As DNA, the CDR3 is TGCGCCAGCAGCCAAGACCCCACAGGGGGCATTGGCGATACGCAGTATTTT. This codes for CASSQDPTGGIGDTQYF. This chain links TRBV4-1 with TRBJ2-3, with TRBD1 matching 9 bases. V lost 0 bases and J lost 6; bases outside the gene matches: 10. This CDR3 has 17 amino acids. The germline V gene encodes CDR1 MGHRA and CDR2 YSYEKL.

This clonotype was detected many times. V gene TRBV12-3 or TRBV12-4 combines with J gene TRBJ2-3; D may correspond to TRBD1 or TRBD2 (5 bases each). CDR3 length: 12 amino acids. Trimming stripped 7 bases from V and 3 bases from J, with 8 bases between. The chain's CDR3 is CASTEGTDTQYF. CDR3 bases: TGTGCCAGCACCGAGGGGACAGATACGCAGTATTTT.

This clonotype was seen only a few times. The chain links TRBV7-6 to TRBJ1-1; 7 bases are a match to TRBD1. Trimming cost V 5 bases and J 0 bases; bases outside gene matches: 6. Germline loops: CDR1 SGHVS, CDR2 FNYEAQ. This CDR3 has 15 amino acids. The CDR3 DNA is TGTGCCAGCAGCCCCAACAGGGGTTTGAACACTGAAGCTTTCTTT. As protein: CASSPNRGLNTEAFF. The variable domain in full, completed from reference TRBV7-6 and TRBJ1-1, reads GAGVSQSPRYKVTKRGQDVALRCDPISGHVSLYWYRQALGQGPEFLTYFNYEAQQDKSGLPNDRFSAERPEGSISTLTIQRTEQRDSAMYRCASSPNRGLNTEAFFGQGTRLTVV.

This clonotype was counted a few times. The chain combines TRBV7-7 with TRBJ1-2; TRBD1 might be the D (6 bases). V lost 1 base and J lost 8, with 11 bases in between. This CDR3 region has 13 residues. The germline CDR1 and CDR2 sequences are SSHAT and FNYEAQ (reference sequence). The CDR3 is CASSLEGGGGYTF. The CDR3 nucleotides are TGTGCCAGCAGCTTAGAAGGGGGAGGGGGCTACACCTTC.

This clonotype appeared a few times. V gene TRBV13 combines with J gene TRBJ2-3; 10 bases agree with TRBD1. V lost 5 bases, J lost 4 bases, and 6 bases stayed unmatched. Germline V CDR1 and CDR2: PRHDT, FYEKMQ (reference sequence). The CDR3 runs 15 residues. The CDR3: CASSLRTGGADTQYF. CDR3 nucleotide sequence: TGTGCCAGCAGCCTACGGACAGGGGGAGCAGATACGCAGTATTTT.

This chain uses TRBV20-1 with TRBJ1-1, with 7 bases matching TRBD1. CDR3 length equals 16 residues. V lost 5 bases, J lost 0 bases, and 12 bases stayed unmatched. Germline V gene data show CDR1 as DFQATT and CDR2 as SNEGSKA (reference sequence). CDR3 sequence reads: CSALSGSGTVNTEAFF. The CDR3 nucleotides read TGCAGTGCTCTTTCCGGTTCCGGGACAGTGAACACTGAAGCTTTCTTT.

This clonotype was observed a handful of times. The chain is built from TRBV7-8 and TRBJ2-1, with D maybe TRBD1 (6 bases). Trimming shortened V by 5 bases and J by 0 bases, and 11 bases separated the two germline ends. Germline lookup yields CDR1 SGHVS and CDR2 FQNEAQ. CDR3 size: 15 residues. CDR3 sequence (DNA): TGTGCCAGCAGCACGGACAGTAGCTCCTACAATGAGCAGTTCTTC. It is translated as CASSTDSSSYNEQFF.

The chain recombines TRBV7-9 with TRBJ2-5, with 8 bases aligning to TRBD2. The length of the CDR3 is 14 residues. CDR1 SEHNR and CDR2 FQNEAQ come from the germline V gene (reference sequence). V was clipped by 6 bases and J by 0 bases; unmatched bases: 3. CDR3 sequence: CASRRGANQETQYF. For the CDR3, the DNA is TGTGCCAGCAGGCGGGGGGCGAACCAAGAGACCCAGTACTTC.

The sample holds a few counts of this clonotype. This sequence joins TRBV18 and TRBJ1-5, with TRBD1 identical over 7 bases. The CDR3 consists of 15 residues. In germline, CDR1 is KGHSH, CDR2 LQKENI. V lost 3 bases to trimming and J lost 1 base; unmatched junction nucleotides: 3. In DNA, the CDR3 is TGTGCCAGCTCACCGGGGACAGTCAGCAATCAGCCCCAGCATTTT. Amino acid sequence: CASSPGTVSNQPQHF.

This clonotype was counted only a few times. The chain combines TRBV28 with TRBJ2-7; TRBD2 matches at 8 bases. Germline V gives CDR1 MDHEN, CDR2 SYDVKM. The length of the CDR3 is 14 residues. Trimming removed 4 bases from V and 5 bases from J; junction bases left unmatched: 7. The CDR3 DNA follows: TGTGCCAGCAGTTCGAGACTAGCGAACCACGAGCAGTACTTC. Its protein product is CASSSRLANHEQYF.